This T cell receptor (beta chain) is from a study of blood T cell repertoires in COVID-19. Study as a whole: PBMCs, B-cell-depleted T cells, or T cells provided the cDNA or gDNA that made up the material.

This CDR3 region has 17 residues. Between the trimmed V and J ends, which lost 0 bases and 2 bases, there was a span of 16 bases. Germline CDR1 is MNHEY and CDR2 is SMNVEV (reference sequence). Some clones are missing from TCRdb's copy, which holds only in-frame ones; the method was immunoSEQ multiplex PCR. The data contain 490,000 or so clones, around 85% of them singletons. The table lists this clone with a count of one. In terms of age and location, participants ranged from about 18 to 89 years and lived in fewer than 30 US areas. Grouping used clinical history reported by participants in a survey and questionnaire. The study counted Cohort 3 donors as recovered given two negative PCRs, clearance, or symptom resolution.

Sequenced: PBMCs or T cells enriched from blood (not recorded which). The chain combines TRBV27 with TRBJ1-1; TRBD1 might be the D (6 bases). This receptor was obtained from a woman in her sixties or seventies who had recovered from COVID-19. The CDR3 region has the DNA TGTGCCAGCAGTTTATCGACCGGGACACTTCCCAACACTGAAGCTTTCTTT. Translated: CASSLSTGTLPNTEAFF.